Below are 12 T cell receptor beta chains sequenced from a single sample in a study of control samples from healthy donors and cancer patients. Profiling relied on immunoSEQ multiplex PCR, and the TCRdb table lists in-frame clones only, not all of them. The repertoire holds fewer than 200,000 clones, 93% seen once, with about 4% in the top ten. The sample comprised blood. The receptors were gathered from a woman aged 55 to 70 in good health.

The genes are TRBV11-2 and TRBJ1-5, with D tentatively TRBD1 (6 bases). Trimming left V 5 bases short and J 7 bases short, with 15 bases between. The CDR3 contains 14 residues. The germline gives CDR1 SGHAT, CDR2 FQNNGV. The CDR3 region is CASSIGAQGQPQHF. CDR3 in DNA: TGTGCCAGCAGCATAGGGGCGCAGGGGCAGCCCCAGCATTTT.

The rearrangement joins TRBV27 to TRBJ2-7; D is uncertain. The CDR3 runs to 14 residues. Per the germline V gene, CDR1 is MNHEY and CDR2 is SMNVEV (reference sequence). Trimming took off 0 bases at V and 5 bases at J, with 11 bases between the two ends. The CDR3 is CASSLSPASDEQYF. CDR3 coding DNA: TGTGCCAGCAGTTTATCGCCAGCTTCGGACGAGCAGTACTTC.

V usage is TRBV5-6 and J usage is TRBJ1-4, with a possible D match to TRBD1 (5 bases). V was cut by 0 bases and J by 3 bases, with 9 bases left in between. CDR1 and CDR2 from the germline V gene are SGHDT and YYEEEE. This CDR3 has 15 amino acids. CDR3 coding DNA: TGTGCCAGCAGCTTGGCCTCGGGGCCTAATGAAAAACTGTTTTTT. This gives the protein CASSLASGPNEKLFF. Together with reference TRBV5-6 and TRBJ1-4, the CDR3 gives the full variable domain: DAGVTQSPTHLIKTRGQQVTLRCSPKSGHDTVSWYQQALGQGPQFIFQYYEEEERQRGNFPDRFSGHQFPNYSSELNVNALLLGDSALYLCASSLASGPNEKLFFGSGTQLSVL.

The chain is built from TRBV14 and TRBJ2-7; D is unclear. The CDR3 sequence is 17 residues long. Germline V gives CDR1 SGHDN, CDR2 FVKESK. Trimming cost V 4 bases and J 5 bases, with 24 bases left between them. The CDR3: CASSPITATTIVHEQYF. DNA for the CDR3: TGTGCCAGCAGCCCAATCACAGCGACAACAATCGTCCACGAGCAGTACTTC.

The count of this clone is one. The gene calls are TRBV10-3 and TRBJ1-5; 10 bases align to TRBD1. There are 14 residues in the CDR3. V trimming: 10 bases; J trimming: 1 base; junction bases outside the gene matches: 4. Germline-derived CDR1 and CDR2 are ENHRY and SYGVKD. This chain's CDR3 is CATWGQGSNQPQHF. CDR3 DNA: TGTGCCACCTGGGGACAGGGGAGCAATCAGCCCCAGCATTTT.

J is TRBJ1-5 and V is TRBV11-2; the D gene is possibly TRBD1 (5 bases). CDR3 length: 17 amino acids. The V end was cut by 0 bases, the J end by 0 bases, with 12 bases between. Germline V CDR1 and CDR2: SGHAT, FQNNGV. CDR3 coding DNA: TGTGCCAGCAGCTTAGACAGGGAAACCTATAGCAATCAGCCCCAGCATTTT. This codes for CASSLDRETYSNQPQHF. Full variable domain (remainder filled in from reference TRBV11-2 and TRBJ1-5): EAGVAQSPRYKIIEKRQSVAFWCNPISGHATLYWYQQILGQGPKLLIQFQNNGVVDDSQLPKDRFSAERLKGVDSTLKIQPAKLEDSAVYLCASSLDRETYSNQPQHFGDGTRLSIL.

CDR3 DNA sequence: TGTGCCAGCAGTTACGGGAACATAGAGACCCAGTACTTC. It codes for CASSYGNIETQYF. The chain carries TRBV7-2 and TRBJ2-5; weak D call: TRBD2 (5 bases). The CDR3 spans 13 residues. The germline gives CDR1 SGHTA, CDR2 FQGNSA. Trimming pared 6 bases from V and 4 bases from J, leaving 12 bases between.

The CDR3 region is CASGTGYPFGTEAFF. The DNA of the CDR3 is TGTGCCAGCGGTACAGGGTACCCTTTCGGGACTGAAGCTTTCTTT. This chain joins TRBV25-1 and TRBJ1-1, with TRBD1 as a possible D gene (6 bases). The V and J ends lost 8 bases and 5 bases respectively, with 21 bases between them. Germline V gene data show CDR1 as MGHDK and CDR2 as SYGVNS. The CDR3 covers 15 residues.

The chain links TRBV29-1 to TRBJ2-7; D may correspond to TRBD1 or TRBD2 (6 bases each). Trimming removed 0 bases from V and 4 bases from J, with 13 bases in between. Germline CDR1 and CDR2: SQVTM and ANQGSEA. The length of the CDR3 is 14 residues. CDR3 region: CSVEDSRGGYEQYF. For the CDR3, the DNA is TGCAGCGTTGAAGACTCCAGGGGAGGTTACGAGCAGTACTTC.

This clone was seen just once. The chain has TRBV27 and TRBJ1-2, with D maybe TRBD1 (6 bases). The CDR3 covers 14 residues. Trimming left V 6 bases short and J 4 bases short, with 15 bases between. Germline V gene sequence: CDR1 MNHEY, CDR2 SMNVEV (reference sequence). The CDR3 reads CASRPPDSLYGYTF. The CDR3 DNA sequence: TGTGCCAGCAGGCCTCCGGACAGTCTCTATGGCTACACCTTC.

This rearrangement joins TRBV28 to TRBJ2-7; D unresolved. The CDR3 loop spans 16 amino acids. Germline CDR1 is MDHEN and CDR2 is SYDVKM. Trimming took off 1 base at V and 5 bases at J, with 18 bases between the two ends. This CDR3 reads CASSLSPPPLRHEQYF. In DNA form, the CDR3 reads TGTGCCAGCAGTTTATCCCCCCCTCCCCTCCGCCACGAGCAGTACTTC.

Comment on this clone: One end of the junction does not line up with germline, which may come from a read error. CDR3 sequence reads: CASREAGTGYEKLFF. In DNA form, the CDR3 reads TGTGCCAGCAGGGAAGCCGGGACAGGGTATGAAAAACTGTTTTTT. The chain employs TRBV6-1 and TRBJ1-4, with 9 bases identical to TRBD1. The CDR3 has 15 residues. Germline-derived CDR1 and CDR2 are MNHNS and SASEGT.